Sequencing of this T cell receptor (beta chain) was carried out in a study of T cell clonotyping in hematopoietic cell transplantation. Study-level findings and limits: Graft donor and pretransplant recipient Inverse Simpson Index values predicted broader posttransplant TCR diversity. Pathologically expanded recipient clonotypes increased progressively from day 30 to day 180 as diversity fell. At the given depth, recipient repertoires were over 95% de novo clonotypes.

Looked up from germline, CDR1 is SGHDT and CDR2 is YYEEEE. The CDR3 has 12 amino acids. V shed 4 bases and J 5 bases; nucleotides not matched to a gene: 2. Using immunoSEQ multiplex PCR, the repertoire was profiled, and TCRdb retains in-frame clones only, with some absent. The table includes 25,000 to 35,000 clones, approximately 77% detected once. Time point described: recipient sample about 28 days before transplant, after cytoreduction. Blood collection times were about day -28 and days 30, 100, 180 posttransplant. Points on this clone: Its specificity is not known.

The receptor was derived from a man in his fifties with myelodysplastic syndrome. Some clones in this sample may be carry-over from other donors' samples. The V call is TRBV5-6, the J call TRBJ2-7; 8 nucleotides line up with TRBD1. The sample was peripheral blood mononuclear cells, taken before stem cell transplant. The CDR3 coding sequence is TGTGCCAGCAGCGGGGGACAGGACGAGCAGTACTTC. It codes for CASSGGQDEQYF.